This T cell receptor beta chain was documented in a study of blood T cells in healthy people across ages. Study outcomes and limitations: Possibly confounding the expanded clonotype changes was the fact that donor CMV status was unknown.

A second PCR of 7 to 11 cycles used a sample-barcoded 5' primer and a J-beta primer mix. All samples gave at least 2.5 million CDR3-containing paired-end reads. TCRdb reprocessed the 5' RACE reads with MiXCR, giving one entry per CDR3 protein. The sample includes roughly 700,000 distinct CDR3 sequences, about a third of them seen just once. In this sample, this clonotype turned up many times. The antigen remains undetermined. The sample was blood. The TCR sequence derives from a woman older than 75 in good health.

CDR3 sequence (DNA): TGTGCCAGCAGCGCCGACAGCTTGAACACTGAAGCTTTCTTT. This translates into CASSADSLNTEAFF. The rearrangement links TRBV9 to TRBJ1-1; perhaps TRBD1 as D (5 bases). The CDR3 spans 14 residues. Germline lookup yields CDR1 SGDLS and CDR2 YYNGEE. The V and J ends lost 3 bases and 0 bases respectively, with 9 bases between them.